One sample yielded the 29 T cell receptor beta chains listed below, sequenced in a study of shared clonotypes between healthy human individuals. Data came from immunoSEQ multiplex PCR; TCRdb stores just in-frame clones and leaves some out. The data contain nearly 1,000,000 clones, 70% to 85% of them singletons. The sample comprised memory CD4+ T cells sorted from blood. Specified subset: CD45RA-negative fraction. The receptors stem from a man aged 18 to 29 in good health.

CDR3 region: CASYTLTLLNYGYTF. The CDR3 region has the DNA TGTGCCAGCTATACCCTCACTCTACTGAACTATGGCTACACCTTC. The V gene is TRBV6-1, the J gene TRBJ1-2; D not resolved. The CDR3 runs to 15 residues. From germline, CDR1 is MNHNS and CDR2 SASEGT. V dropped 8 bases and J dropped 2 bases, with 18 bases sitting between them.

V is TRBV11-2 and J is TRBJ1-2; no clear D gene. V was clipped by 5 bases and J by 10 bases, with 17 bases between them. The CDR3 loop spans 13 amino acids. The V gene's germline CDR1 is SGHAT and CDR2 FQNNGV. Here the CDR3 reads CASSPRGLGAYTF. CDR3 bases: TGTGCCAGCAGCCCACGTGGTCTAGGAGCCTACACCTTC.

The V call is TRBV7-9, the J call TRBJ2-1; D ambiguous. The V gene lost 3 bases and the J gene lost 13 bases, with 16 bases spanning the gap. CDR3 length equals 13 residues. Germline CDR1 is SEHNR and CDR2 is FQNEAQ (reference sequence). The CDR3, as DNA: TGTGCCAGCAGCTTCGCCGACACACCCAACCAGTTCTTC. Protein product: CASSFADTPNQFF.

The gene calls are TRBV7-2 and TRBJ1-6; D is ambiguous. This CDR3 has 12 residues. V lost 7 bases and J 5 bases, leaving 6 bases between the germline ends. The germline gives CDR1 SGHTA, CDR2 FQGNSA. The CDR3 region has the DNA TGTGCCAGCACGGCAGATAATTCACCCCTCCACTTT. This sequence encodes CASTADNSPLHF.

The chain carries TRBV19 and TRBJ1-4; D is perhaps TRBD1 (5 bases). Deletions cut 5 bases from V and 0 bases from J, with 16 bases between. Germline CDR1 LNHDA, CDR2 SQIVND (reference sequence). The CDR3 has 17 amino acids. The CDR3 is CASSLSGTASTNEKLFF. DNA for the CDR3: TGTGCCAGTAGTTTATCCGGGACCGCGTCAACTAATGAAAAACTGTTTTTT.

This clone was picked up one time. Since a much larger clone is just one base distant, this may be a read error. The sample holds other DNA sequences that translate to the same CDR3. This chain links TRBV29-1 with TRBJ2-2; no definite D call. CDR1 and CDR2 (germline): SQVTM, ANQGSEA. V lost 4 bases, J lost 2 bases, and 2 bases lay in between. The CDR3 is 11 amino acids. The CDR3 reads CSVGNTGELFF. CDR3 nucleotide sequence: TGCAGCGTTGGAAACACCGGGGAGCTGTTTTTT.

CDR3 residues: CASSVTGGTEAFF. CDR3 nucleotides: TGCGCCAGCAGCGTGACAGGGGGCACTGAAGCTTTCTTT. The chain uses TRBV5-1 and TRBJ1-1, with 9 positions matching TRBD1. This CDR3 spans 13 amino acids. The J segment lost 4 bases and the V segment lost 4 bases, leaving 2 bases of the junction unmatched. Germline V gene data show CDR1 as SGHRS and CDR2 as YFSETQ.

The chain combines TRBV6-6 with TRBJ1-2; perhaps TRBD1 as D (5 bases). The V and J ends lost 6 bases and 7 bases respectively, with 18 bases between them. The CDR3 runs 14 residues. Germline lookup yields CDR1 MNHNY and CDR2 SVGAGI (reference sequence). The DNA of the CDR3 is TGTGCCAGCAGGATCCCTCAGGGTTTTCTTGGCTACACCTTC. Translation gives CASRIPQGFLGYTF.

The CDR3 region has the DNA TGTGCCAGCAGCTTAGTTTCAGGCAACACTGAAGCTTTCTTT. The encoded protein is CASSLVSGNTEAFF. V gene TRBV7-2 combines with J gene TRBJ1-1; D remains unclear. Germline V lookup: CDR1 SGHTA, CDR2 FQGNSA. V lost 1 base and J 2 bases, leaving 8 bases between the germline ends. This CDR3 spans 14 amino acids.

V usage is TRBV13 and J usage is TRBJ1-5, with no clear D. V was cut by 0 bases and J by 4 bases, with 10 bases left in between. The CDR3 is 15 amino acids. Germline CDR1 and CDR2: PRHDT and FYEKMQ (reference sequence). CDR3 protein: CASSLGGGLNQPQHF. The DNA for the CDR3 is TGTGCCAGCAGCTTAGGGGGTGGCTTGAATCAGCCCCAGCATTTT.

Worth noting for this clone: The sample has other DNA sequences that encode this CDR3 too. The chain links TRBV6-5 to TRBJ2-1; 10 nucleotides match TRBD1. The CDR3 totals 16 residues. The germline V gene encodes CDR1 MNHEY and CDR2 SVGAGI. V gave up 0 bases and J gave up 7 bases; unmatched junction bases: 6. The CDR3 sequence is CASSYSSRQGANEQFF. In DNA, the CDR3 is TGTGCCAGCAGTTACTCGTCCCGACAGGGGGCTAATGAGCAGTTCTTC.

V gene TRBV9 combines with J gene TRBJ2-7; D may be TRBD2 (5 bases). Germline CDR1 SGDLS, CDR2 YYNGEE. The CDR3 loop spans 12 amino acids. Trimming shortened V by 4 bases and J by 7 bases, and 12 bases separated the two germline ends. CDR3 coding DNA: TGTGCCAGCAGCCCCGGGGTTGGAGAGCAGTACTTC. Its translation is CASSPGVGEQYF.

The CDR3: CASMNQGARLAGYTF. CDR3 coding DNA: TGTGCCAGTATGAATCAGGGGGCGCGACTCGCTGGCTACACCTTC. V is TRBV6-6 and J is TRBJ1-2, with 8 nucleotides matching TRBD1. The CDR3 is 15 residues long. Looked up from germline, CDR1 is MNHNY and CDR2 is SVGAGI (reference sequence). The V and J ends lost 9 bases and 7 bases, in that order; junction bases with no gene match: 16.

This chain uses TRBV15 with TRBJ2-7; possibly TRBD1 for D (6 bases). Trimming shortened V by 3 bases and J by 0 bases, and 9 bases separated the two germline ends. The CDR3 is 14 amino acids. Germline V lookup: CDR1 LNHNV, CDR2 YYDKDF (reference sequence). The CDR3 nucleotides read TGTGCCACCAGCAGTACAGGGAACTCCTACGAGCAGTACTTC. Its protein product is CATSSTGNSYEQYF.

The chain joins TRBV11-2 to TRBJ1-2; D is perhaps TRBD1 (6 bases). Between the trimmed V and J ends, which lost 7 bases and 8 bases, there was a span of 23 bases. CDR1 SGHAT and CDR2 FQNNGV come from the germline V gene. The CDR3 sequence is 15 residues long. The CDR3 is CASKGTATGLGGYTF. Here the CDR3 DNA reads TGTGCCAGCAAAGGAACCGCGACAGGCCTTGGGGGCTACACCTTC.

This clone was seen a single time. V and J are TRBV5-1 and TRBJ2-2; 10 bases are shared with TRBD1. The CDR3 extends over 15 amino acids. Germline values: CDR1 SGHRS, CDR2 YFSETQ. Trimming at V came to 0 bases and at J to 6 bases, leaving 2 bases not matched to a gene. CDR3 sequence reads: CASSLGDRGAGELFF. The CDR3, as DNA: TGCGCCAGCAGCTTGGGGGACAGGGGAGCCGGGGAGCTGTTTTTT.

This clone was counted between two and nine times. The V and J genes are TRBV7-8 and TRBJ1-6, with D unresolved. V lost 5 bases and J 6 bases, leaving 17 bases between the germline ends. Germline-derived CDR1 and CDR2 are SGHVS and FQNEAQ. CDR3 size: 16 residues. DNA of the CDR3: TGTGCCAGCAGCCCTGCCCCTGGCAGAGCTAATTCACCCCTCCACTTT. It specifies CASSPAPGRANSPLHF.

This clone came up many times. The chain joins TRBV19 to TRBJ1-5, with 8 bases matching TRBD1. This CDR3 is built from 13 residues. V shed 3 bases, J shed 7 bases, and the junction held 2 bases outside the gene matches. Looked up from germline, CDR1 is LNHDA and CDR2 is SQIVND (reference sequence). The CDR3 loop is CASSIGQGQPQHF. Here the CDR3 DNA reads TGTGCCAGTAGTATTGGACAGGGACAGCCCCAGCATTTT.

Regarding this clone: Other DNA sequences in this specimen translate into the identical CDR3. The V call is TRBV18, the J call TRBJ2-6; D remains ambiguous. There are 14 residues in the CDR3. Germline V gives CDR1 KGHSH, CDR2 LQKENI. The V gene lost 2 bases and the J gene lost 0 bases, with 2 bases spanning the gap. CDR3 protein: CASSPNSGANVLTF. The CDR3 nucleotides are TGTGCCAGCTCACCAAACTCTGGGGCCAACGTCCTGACTTTC.

The CDR3 nucleotides are TGTGCCAGCAGCCAAGGTTACCGGGGAAAGTACGAGCAGTACTTC. Encoded protein: CASSQGYRGKYEQYF. The gene calls are TRBV4-2 and TRBJ2-7; possible D gene TRBD2, 5 bases. This CDR3 has 15 amino acids. Germline-derived CDR1 and CDR2 are LGHNA and YNFKEQ. V was shortened by 1 base and J by 4 bases, with 14 bases between the two germline ends.

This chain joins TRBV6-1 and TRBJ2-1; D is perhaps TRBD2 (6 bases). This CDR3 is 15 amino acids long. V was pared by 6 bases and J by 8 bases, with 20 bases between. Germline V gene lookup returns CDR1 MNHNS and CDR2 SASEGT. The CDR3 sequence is CASRAGPPARDEQFF. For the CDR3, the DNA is TGTGCCAGCAGGGCGGGACCCCCGGCGCGGGATGAGCAGTTCTTC.

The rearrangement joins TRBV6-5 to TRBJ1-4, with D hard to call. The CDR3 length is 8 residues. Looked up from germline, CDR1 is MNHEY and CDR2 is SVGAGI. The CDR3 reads CALEKLFF. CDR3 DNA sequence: TGTGCTTTAGAAAAACTGTTTTTT.

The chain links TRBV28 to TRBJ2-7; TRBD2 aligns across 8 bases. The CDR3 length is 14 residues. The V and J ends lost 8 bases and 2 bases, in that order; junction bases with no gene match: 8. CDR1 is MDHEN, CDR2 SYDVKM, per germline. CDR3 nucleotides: TGTGCCAGCCGCGAGCCGGGGGGGACCTACGAGCAGTACTTC. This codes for CASREPGGTYEQYF.

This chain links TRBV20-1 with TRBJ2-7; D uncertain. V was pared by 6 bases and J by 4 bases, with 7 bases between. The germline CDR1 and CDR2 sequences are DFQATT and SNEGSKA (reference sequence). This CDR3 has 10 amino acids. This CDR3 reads CSAKQYEQYF. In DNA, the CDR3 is TGCAGTGCGAAACAGTACGAGCAGTACTTC.

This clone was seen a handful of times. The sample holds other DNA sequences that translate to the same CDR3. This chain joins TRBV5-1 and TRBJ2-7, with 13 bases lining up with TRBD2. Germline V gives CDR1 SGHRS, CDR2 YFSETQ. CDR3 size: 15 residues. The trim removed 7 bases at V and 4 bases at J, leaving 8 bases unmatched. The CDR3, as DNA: TGCGCCAGCCGACCCGGGACTAGCGGGAATTACGAGCAGTACTTC. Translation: CASRPGTSGNYEQYF.

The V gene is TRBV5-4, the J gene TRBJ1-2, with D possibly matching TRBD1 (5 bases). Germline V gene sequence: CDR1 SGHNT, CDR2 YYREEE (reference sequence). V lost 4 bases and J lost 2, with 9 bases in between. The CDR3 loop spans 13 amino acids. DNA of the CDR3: TGTGCCAGCAGCCCGACAGACAACTATGGCTACACCTTC. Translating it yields CASSPTDNYGYTF.

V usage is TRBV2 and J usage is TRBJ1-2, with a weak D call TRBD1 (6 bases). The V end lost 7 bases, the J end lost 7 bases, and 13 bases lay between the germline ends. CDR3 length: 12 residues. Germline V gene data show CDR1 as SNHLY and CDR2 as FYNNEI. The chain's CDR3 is CASIRQDSGYTF. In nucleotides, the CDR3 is TGTGCCAGCATCCGACAGGACTCTGGCTACACCTTC.

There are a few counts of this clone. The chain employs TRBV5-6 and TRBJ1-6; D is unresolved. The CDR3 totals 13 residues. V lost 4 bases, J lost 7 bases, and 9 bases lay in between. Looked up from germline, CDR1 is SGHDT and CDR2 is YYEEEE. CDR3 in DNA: TGTGCCAGCAGCGGACGGGCCAATTCACCCCTCCACTTT. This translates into CASSGRANSPLHF.

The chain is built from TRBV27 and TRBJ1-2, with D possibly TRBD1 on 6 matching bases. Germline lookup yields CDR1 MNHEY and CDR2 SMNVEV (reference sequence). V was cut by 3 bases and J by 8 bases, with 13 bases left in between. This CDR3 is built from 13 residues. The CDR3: CASSFAGARGYTF. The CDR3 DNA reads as TGTGCCAGCAGTTTCGCGGGGGCGCGGGGCTACACCTTC.